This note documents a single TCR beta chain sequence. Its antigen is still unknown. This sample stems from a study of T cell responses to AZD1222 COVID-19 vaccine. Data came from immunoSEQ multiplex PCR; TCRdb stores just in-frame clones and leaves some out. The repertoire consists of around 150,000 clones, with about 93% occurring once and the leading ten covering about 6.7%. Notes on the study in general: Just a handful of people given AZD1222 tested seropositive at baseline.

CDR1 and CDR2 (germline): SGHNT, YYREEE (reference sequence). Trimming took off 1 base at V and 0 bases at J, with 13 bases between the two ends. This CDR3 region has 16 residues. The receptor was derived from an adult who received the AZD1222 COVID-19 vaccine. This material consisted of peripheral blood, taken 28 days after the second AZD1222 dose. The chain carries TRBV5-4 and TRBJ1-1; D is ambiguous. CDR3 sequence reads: CASSLPGLRMNTEAFF. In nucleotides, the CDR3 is TGTGCCAGCAGCTTGCCGGGTTTAAGGATGAACACTGAAGCTTTCTTT.